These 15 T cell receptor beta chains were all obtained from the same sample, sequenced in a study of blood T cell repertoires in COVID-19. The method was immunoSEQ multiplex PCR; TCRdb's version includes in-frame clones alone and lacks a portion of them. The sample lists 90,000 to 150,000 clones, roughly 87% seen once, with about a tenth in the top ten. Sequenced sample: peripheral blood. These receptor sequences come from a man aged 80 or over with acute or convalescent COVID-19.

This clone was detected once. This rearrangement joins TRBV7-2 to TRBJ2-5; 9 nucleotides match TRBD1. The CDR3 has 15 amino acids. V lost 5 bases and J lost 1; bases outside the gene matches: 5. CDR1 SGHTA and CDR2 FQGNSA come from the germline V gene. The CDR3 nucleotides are TGTGCCAGCAGCGCGAACAGGGGGCCCCAAGAGACCCAGTACTTC. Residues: CASSANRGPQETQYF.

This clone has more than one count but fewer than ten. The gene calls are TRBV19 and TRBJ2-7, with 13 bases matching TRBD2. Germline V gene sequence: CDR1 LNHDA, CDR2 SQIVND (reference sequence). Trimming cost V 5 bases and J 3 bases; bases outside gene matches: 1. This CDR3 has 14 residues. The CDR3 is CASSWTSGSYEQYF. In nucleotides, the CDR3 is TGTGCCAGTAGTTGGACTAGCGGGAGCTACGAGCAGTACTTC.

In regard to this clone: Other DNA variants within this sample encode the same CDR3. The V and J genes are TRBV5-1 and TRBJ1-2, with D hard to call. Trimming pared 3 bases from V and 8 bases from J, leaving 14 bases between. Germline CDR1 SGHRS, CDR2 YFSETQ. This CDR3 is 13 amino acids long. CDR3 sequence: CASSSSGDGGYTF. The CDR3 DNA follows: TGCGCCAGCAGCTCTAGCGGCGATGGGGGCTACACCTTC. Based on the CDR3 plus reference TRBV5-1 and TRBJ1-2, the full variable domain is KAGVTQTPRYLIKTRGQQVTLSCSPISGHRSVSWYQQTPGQGLQFLFEYFSETQRNKGNFPGRFSGRQFSNSRSEMNVSTLELGDSALYLCASSSSGDGGYTFGSGTRLTVV.

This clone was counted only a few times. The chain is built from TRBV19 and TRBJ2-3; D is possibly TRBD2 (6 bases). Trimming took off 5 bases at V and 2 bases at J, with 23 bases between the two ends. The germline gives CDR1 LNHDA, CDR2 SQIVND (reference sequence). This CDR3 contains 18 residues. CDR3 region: CASSVGRGRQFDTDTQYF. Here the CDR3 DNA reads TGTGCCAGTAGTGTGGGGCGGGGCCGCCAATTTGACACAGATACGCAGTATTTT.

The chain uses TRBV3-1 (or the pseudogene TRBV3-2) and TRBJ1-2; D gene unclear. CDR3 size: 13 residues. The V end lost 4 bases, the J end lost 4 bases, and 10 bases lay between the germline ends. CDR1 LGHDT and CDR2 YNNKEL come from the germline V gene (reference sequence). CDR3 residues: CASSPLGGYGYTF. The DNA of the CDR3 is TGTGCCAGCAGCCCGTTGGGAGGCTATGGCTACACCTTC.

CDR3 region: CASSSGQSYEQYF. CDR3 DNA: TGTGCCAGCAGCTCGGGACAATCCTACGAGCAGTACTTC. This chain links TRBV6-5 with TRBJ2-7, with D possibly being TRBD1 (6 bases). The CDR3 has 13 residues. Between the trimmed V and J ends, which lost 6 bases and 1 base, there was a span of 10 bases. Germline lookup yields CDR1 MNHEY and CDR2 SVGAGI.

This CDR3 is CAISEVGGGGYTF. The CDR3 DNA sequence: TGTGCCATCAGTGAGGTAGGGGGTGGTGGCTACACCTTC. The V and J genes are TRBV10-3 and TRBJ1-2; perhaps TRBD1 as D (6 bases). The V gene's germline CDR1 is ENHRY and CDR2 SYGVKD. V lost 2 bases and J lost 7, with 11 bases in between. The CDR3 totals 13 residues.

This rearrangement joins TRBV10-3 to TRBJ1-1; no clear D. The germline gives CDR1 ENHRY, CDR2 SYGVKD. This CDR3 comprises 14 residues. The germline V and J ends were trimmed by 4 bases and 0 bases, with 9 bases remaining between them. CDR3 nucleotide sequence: TGTGCCATCAGTGGGCAGAATATGAACACTGAAGCTTTCTTT. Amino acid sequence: CAISGQNMNTEAFF.

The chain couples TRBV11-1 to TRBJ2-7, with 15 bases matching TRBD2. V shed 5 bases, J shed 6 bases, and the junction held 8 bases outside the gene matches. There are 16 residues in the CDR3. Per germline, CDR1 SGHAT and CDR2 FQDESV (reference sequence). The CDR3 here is CASSPRGTSGRSEQYF. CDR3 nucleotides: TGTGCCAGCAGCCCGAGAGGGACTAGCGGGAGGTCCGAGCAGTACTTC.

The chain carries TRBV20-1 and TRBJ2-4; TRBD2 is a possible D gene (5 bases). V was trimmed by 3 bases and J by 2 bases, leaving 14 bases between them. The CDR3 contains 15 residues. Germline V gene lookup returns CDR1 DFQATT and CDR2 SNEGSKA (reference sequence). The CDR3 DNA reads TGCAGTGCTAGTCTGGGCGGGTTTACCAAAAACATTCAGTACTTC. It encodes CSASLGGFTKNIQYF.

CDR3 in DNA: TGTGCCAGCAGACTTGGACAGGGAGCTAACGAGCAGTACTTC. Encoded protein: CASRLGQGANEQYF. This chain links TRBV6-6 with TRBJ2-7, with TRBD1 identical over 8 bases. V lost 6 bases and J lost 5; bases outside the gene matches: 9. Germline CDR1 and CDR2: MNHNY and SVGAGI (reference sequence). The length of the CDR3 is 14 residues.

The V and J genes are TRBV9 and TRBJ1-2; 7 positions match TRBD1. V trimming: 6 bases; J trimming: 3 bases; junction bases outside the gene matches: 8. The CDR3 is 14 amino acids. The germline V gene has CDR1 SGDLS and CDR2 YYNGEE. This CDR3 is CASTPLGTDYGYTF. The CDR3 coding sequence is TGTGCCAGCACCCCCTTGGGGACAGACTATGGCTACACCTTC.

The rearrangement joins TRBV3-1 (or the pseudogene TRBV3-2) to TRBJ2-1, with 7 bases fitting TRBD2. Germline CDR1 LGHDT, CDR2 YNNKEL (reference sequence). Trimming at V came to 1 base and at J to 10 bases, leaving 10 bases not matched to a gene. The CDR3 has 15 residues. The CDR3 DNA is TGTGCCAGCAGCCAAGGAGGTTCTAGCGGTGTAGAGCAGTTCTTC. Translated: CASSQGGSSGVEQFF.

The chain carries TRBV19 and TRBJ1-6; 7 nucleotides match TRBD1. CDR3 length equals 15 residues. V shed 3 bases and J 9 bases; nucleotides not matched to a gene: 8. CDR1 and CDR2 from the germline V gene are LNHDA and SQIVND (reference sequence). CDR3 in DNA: TGTGCCAGTAGTATCGGGGACAGAGTTATTTCACCCCTCCACTTT. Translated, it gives CASSIGDRVISPLHF. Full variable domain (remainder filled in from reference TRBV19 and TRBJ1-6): DGGITQSPKYLFRKEGQNVTLSCEQNLNHDAMYWYRQDPGQGLRLIYYSQIVNDFQKGDIAEGYSVSREKKESFPLTVTSAQKNPTAFYLCASSIGDRVISPLHFGNGTRLTVT.

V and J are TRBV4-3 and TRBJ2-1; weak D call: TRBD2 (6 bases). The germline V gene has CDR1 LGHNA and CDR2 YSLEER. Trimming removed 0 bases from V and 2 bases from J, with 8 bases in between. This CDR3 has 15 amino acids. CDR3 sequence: CASSQEGGTYNEQFF. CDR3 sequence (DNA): TGCGCCAGCAGCCAAGAAGGCGGGACCTACAATGAGCAGTTCTTC.